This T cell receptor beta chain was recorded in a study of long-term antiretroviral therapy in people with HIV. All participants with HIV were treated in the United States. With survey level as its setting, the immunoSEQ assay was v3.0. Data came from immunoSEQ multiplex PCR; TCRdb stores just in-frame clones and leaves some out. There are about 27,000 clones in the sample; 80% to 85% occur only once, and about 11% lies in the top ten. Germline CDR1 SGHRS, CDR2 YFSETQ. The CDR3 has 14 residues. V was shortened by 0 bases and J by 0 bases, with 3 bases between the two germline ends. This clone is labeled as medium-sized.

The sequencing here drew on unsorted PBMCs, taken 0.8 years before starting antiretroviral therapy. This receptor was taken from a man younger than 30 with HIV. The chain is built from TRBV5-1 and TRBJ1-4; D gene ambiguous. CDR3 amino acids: CASSLAATNEKLFF. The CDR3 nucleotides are TGCGCCAGCAGCTTGGCAGCAACTAATGAAAAACTGTTTTTT.